These 19 T cell receptor beta chains share one sample of origin, sequenced in a study of radiation and T cells in renal cell carcinoma. Profiling relied on immunoSEQ multiplex PCR, and the TCRdb table lists in-frame clones only, not all of them. The data show approximately 79,000 clones, 82% seen once. As for time point: blood 2 weeks post-SBRT. Treatment defined: 15 Gy SBRT to primary tumor, nephrectomy 4 weeks later. Sequencing was performed on blood, taken from a patient whose treatment included radiotherapy and nephrectomy. Receptors were obtained from a man between 60 and 75 years old with renal cell carcinoma.

This chain joins TRBV10-1 and TRBJ2-7; 9 bases are a match to TRBD1. This CDR3 comprises 16 residues. Per germline, CDR1 WNHNN and CDR2 SYGVQD (reference sequence). Trimming at V came to 0 bases and at J to 6 bases, leaving 9 bases not matched to a gene. The CDR3 region has the DNA TGCGCCAGCAGTGAGTCGAGGTACAGGGGGCAGGGCGAGCAGTACTTC. It translates to CASSESRYRGQGEQYF.

This clone was seen more than once but under ten times. The CDR3 is CASSIGARRTSTDTQYF. CDR3 DNA: TGTGCCAGTAGTATCGGGGCGAGGCGTACTTCCACAGATACGCAGTATTTT. The chain uses TRBV19 and TRBJ2-3; D is perhaps TRBD1 or TRBD2 (5 bases each). V was cut by 3 bases and J by 2 bases, with 18 bases left in between. CDR3 size: 17 residues. Germline V gene data show CDR1 as LNHDA and CDR2 as SQIVND (reference sequence).

The V gene is TRBV14, the J gene TRBJ2-1, with 14 positions matching TRBD2. CDR3 length: 19 residues. Germline trimming cut 4 bases from V and 6 bases from J; bases unmatched to any gene: 14. CDR1 and CDR2 from the germline V gene are SGHDN and FVKESK. In DNA, the CDR3 is TGTGCCAGCAGCCGAGGAGGACTAGCGGGAGGTAGGGCTACCAATGAGCAGTTCTTC. It codes for CASSRGGLAGGRATNEQFF.

The chain is built from TRBV27 and TRBJ2-4; tentatively, D is TRBD1 or TRBD2 (5 bases each). Trimming left V 3 bases short and J 0 bases short, with 18 bases between. This CDR3 region has 18 residues. CDR1 and CDR2 from the germline V gene are MNHEY and SMNVEV (reference sequence). DNA of the CDR3: TGTGCCAGCAGTTTGGGGCAGGGACGACACTTAGCCAAAAACATTCAGTACTTC. It specifies CASSLGQGRHLAKNIQYF.

The chain recombines TRBV6-6 with TRBJ2-2; 12 bases align to TRBD2. After removal of 5 bases from V and 5 bases from J, the junction contained 6 bases not matched to a gene. CDR3 length: 16 amino acids. Germline V lookup: CDR1 MNHNY, CDR2 SVGAGI (reference sequence). The CDR3 region has the DNA TGTGCCAGCAGTCAATCTAGCGGGAGGGGAACCGGGGAGCTGTTTTTT. Translation: CASSQSSGRGTGELFF.

The chain carries TRBV18 and TRBJ2-1, with 9 bases matching TRBD1. The J segment lost 8 bases and the V segment lost 4 bases, leaving 12 bases of the junction unmatched. CDR1 is KGHSH and CDR2 is LQKENI in the germline V gene. The CDR3 covers 16 residues. The chain's CDR3 is CASSLGGDRVVHEQFF. The CDR3 coding sequence is TGTGCCAGCTCACTAGGTGGGGACAGGGTTGTACATGAGCAGTTCTTC. Full variable domain (rest looked up from reference TRBV18 and TRBJ2-1): NAGVMQNPRHLVRRRGQEARLRCSPMKGHSHVYWYRQLPEEGLKFMVYLQKENIIDESGMPKERFSAEFPKEGPSILRIQQVVRGDSAAYFCASSLGGDRVVHEQFFGPGTRLTVL.

The genes are TRBV5-6 and TRBJ1-1, with 8 bases lining up with TRBD1. The CDR3 covers 17 residues. Germline V gene lookup returns CDR1 SGHDT and CDR2 YYEEEE. V dropped 0 bases and J dropped 4; count of bases not matched to a gene: 11. The CDR3 sequence is CASSLGRTGHGATEAFF. CDR3 coding DNA: TGTGCCAGCAGCTTGGGAAGGACAGGGCACGGAGCCACTGAAGCTTTCTTT.

The chain couples TRBV4-1 to TRBJ2-7; 10 bases fit TRBD2. This CDR3 is 17 amino acids long. With V trimmed by 0 bases and J by 2 bases, 7 bases remained unmatched. In germline, CDR1 is MGHRA, CDR2 YSYEKL. CDR3 in DNA: TGCGCCAGCAGCCAAGATCGGGCTAGCGGGAGAACCTACGAGCAGTACTTC. Translated: CASSQDRASGRTYEQYF.

This clone has just one count. This sequence joins TRBV2 and TRBJ1-1; 7 positions match TRBD1. Germline-derived CDR1 and CDR2 are SNHLY and FYNNEI. Germline trimming cut 6 bases from V and 0 bases from J; bases unmatched to any gene: 1. This CDR3 region has 13 residues. This CDR3 reads CASRGQLNTEAFF. CDR3 nucleotide sequence: TGTGCCAGCAGGGGACAGCTGAACACTGAAGCTTTCTTT.

The rearrangement uses TRBV28 and TRBJ2-7; no clear D. V was clipped by 2 bases and J by 5 bases, with 16 bases between them. There are 15 residues in the CDR3. Germline CDR1 MDHEN, CDR2 SYDVKM. Here the CDR3 reads CASSLVADLSHEQYF. CDR3 nucleotides: TGTGCCAGCAGTTTAGTGGCTGACCTAAGCCACGAGCAGTACTTC.

The V and J genes are TRBV7-9 and TRBJ2-7, with no clear D. Germline V gene data show CDR1 as SEHNR and CDR2 as FQNEAQ (reference sequence). CDR3 length equals 14 residues. V was shortened by 3 bases and J by 2 bases, with 11 bases between the two germline ends. The CDR3 protein is CASSLGGLTYEQYF. The CDR3 nucleotides read TGTGCCAGCAGCTTGGGCGGCCTTACCTACGAGCAGTACTTC.

The V and J genes are TRBV6-1 and TRBJ1-1; D may be TRBD1 (5 bases). The CDR3 sequence is 13 residues long. Trimming shortened V by 8 bases and J by 7 bases, and 17 bases separated the two germline ends. Germline V lookup: CDR1 MNHNS, CDR2 SASEGT. The CDR3 reads CASAPLDIGEAFF. CDR3 bases: TGTGCCAGCGCCCCCCTGGACATTGGTGAAGCTTTCTTT.

This chain joins TRBV7-8 and TRBJ2-2; D is possibly TRBD2 (6 bases). This CDR3 has 15 amino acids. Germline assignment: CDR1 SGHVS and CDR2 FQNEAQ. Trimming stripped 0 bases from V and 5 bases from J, with 10 bases between. The CDR3 coding sequence is TGTGCCAGCAGCTTAGCTGGCGGGGTGACCGGGGAGCTGTTTTTT. It codes for CASSLAGGVTGELFF.

The genes are TRBV6-5 and TRBJ1-2; TRBD1 is a possible D gene (6 bases). The CDR3 is 14 amino acids. Between the trimmed V and J ends, which lost 1 base and 8 bases, there was a span of 14 bases. From germline, CDR1 is MNHEY and CDR2 SVGAGI. The CDR3 DNA follows: TGTGCCAGCAGTTACTTGGCGGGGGCGGAAGGCTACACCTTC. It codes for CASSYLAGAEGYTF.

This chain connects TRBV6-6 to TRBJ2-7; D gene ambiguous. V lost 5 bases and J lost 0, with 8 bases in between. The CDR3 sequence is 13 residues long. From germline, CDR1 is MNHNY and CDR2 SVGAGI (reference sequence). The CDR3 region is CASSRTFSYEQYF. The CDR3 DNA sequence: TGTGCCAGCAGTAGGACCTTCTCCTACGAGCAGTACTTC.

The V and J genes are TRBV7-8 and TRBJ2-7; TRBD2 agrees at 7 bases. The CDR3 totals 15 residues. With V trimmed by 7 bases and J by 2 bases, 11 bases remained unmatched. Germline V gives CDR1 SGHVS, CDR2 FQNEAQ. CDR3 DNA: TGTGCCAGCATCCCTAAATCCGGGACTACCTACGAGCAGTACTTC. Translated: CASIPKSGTTYEQYF.

The chain combines TRBV6-1 with TRBJ2-7; D not resolved. Germline CDR1 reads MNHNS; CDR2 reads SASEGT. This CDR3 contains 15 residues. Between the trimmed V and J ends, which lost 2 bases and 0 bases, there was a span of 11 bases. CDR3 in amino acids: CASSERELSSYEQYF. CDR3 DNA sequence: TGTGCCAGCAGTGAAAGGGAACTTAGCTCCTACGAGCAGTACTTC.

Written as DNA, the CDR3 is TGTGCCAGCAGTTCCAACCGCAACACAGGGGTGGCATATAGCAATCAGCCCCAGCATTTT. It yields the protein CASSSNRNTGVAYSNQPQHF. V is TRBV28 and J is TRBJ1-5; TRBD1 aligns across 7 bases. The germline V gene has CDR1 MDHEN and CDR2 SYDVKM. This CDR3 region has 20 residues. With V trimmed by 4 bases and J by 0 bases, 18 bases remained unmatched.

The rearrangement joins TRBV27 to TRBJ2-2; no reliable D call. CDR3 length equals 13 residues. The germline V gene encodes CDR1 MNHEY and CDR2 SMNVEV (reference sequence). V gave up 5 bases and J gave up 7 bases, with 11 bases separating them. The CDR3 sequence is CASSTWTHGELFF. In nucleotides, the CDR3 is TGTGCCAGCAGTACTTGGACCCACGGGGAGCTGTTTTTT.